The 30 T cell receptor beta chains below come from one sample, sequenced in a study of blood T cells in healthy people across ages. Together with a sample-barcoded 5' primer, a J-beta primer mix was included in a second PCR lasting roughly 6 to 12 cycles. TCRdb processed the 5' RACE reads anew with MiXCR; each CDR3 protein has one entry. The sample shows some 1 million distinct CDR3 sequences, less than 50% of them seen only once. The source material was blood. These receptors originate from a woman in her sixties in good health.

The rearrangement joins TRBV20-1 to TRBJ2-5, with no clear D. The J call may be wrong; the DNA end is better matched by TRBJ2-7. The CDR3 is made up of 15 amino acids. Germline-derived CDR1 and CDR2 are DFQATT and SNEGSKA (reference sequence). The CDR3 nucleotides are TGCAGTGCTAGAGTACATCCCTTGTGGGACTACGAGCAGTACTTC. It codes for CSARVHPLWDYEQYF.

A few counts support this clonotype. This sequence joins TRBV29-1 and TRBJ2-7; D may correspond to TRBD1 or TRBD2 (5 bases each). Germline V CDR1 and CDR2: SQVTM, ANQGSEA. Trimming took off 7 bases at V and 2 bases at J, with 21 bases between the two ends. The CDR3 runs 15 residues. CDR3 sequence (DNA): TGCAGCGCTGGGGACCCTCGGACGACTACCTACGAGCAGTACTTC. Amino acids: CSAGDPRTTTYEQYF.

This clonotype was seen only a few times. The rearrangement uses TRBV6-6 and TRBJ2-7, with a possible D match to TRBD2 (5 bases). The CDR3 has 15 amino acids. Germline V gene lookup returns CDR1 MNHNY and CDR2 SVGAGI (reference sequence). Trimming took off 0 bases at V and 0 bases at J, with 9 bases between the two ends. The CDR3 loop reads CASSYSVGSSYEQYF. CDR3 DNA: TGTGCCAGCAGTTACTCGGTGGGGAGCTCCTACGAGCAGTACTTC.

There are a few counts of this clonotype. The gene calls are TRBV28 and TRBJ1-2, with 9 nucleotides matching TRBD1. V was pared by 3 bases and J by 7 bases, with 6 bases of the junction left unmatched. The CDR3 runs 14 residues. Germline V gene data show CDR1 as MDHEN and CDR2 as SYDVKM. The CDR3 reads CASSFGGQGPGYTF. The CDR3 bases are TGTGCCAGCAGTTTCGGGGGACAGGGACCTGGCTACACCTTC.

The chain is built from TRBV20-1 and TRBJ2-3; 10 bases agree with TRBD2. The germline CDR1 and CDR2 sequences are DFQATT and SNEGSKA (reference sequence). Trimming at V came to 4 bases and at J to 10 bases, leaving 20 bases not matched to a gene. The CDR3 extends over 17 amino acids. In nucleotides, the CDR3 is TGCAGTGCTACCCTAGGACTAGCGGTCAGGCAGCTAGGATCGCAGTATTTT. It codes for CSATLGLAVRQLGSQYF.

This chain uses TRBV19 with TRBJ2-3, with D perhaps matching TRBD2 (5 bases). From germline, CDR1 is LNHDA and CDR2 SQIVND (reference sequence). CDR3 length equals 14 residues. V was clipped by 6 bases and J by 3 bases, with 13 bases between them. The CDR3 nucleotides read TGTGCCAGTAGCGAGACGGGGATGACAGATACGCAGTATTTT. As protein: CASSETGMTDTQYF.

There are a few counts of this clonotype. The chain is built from TRBV9 and TRBJ2-5, with 8 bases lining up with TRBD1. The germline V gene has CDR1 SGDLS and CDR2 YYNGEE. The CDR3 length is 15 residues. Losses at the gene ends were 0 bases for V and 1 base for J; bases not matched to a gene: 2. CDR3 coding DNA: TGTGCCAGCAGCGTAGAGGACAGGGTCCAAGAGACCCAGTACTTC. Protein sequence: CASSVEDRVQETQYF.

In regard to this clonotype: The junction does not match germline at one end; this may be a read error. The rearrangement uses TRBV27 and TRBJ2-3, with 7 bases matching TRBD1. The germline V gene encodes CDR1 MNHEY and CDR2 SMNVEV (reference sequence). The CDR3 totals 15 residues. CDR3 loop: CASSLWGVGTETQYF. CDR3 sequence (DNA): TGTGCCAGCAGTTTATGGGGAGTTGGGACAGAGACGCAGTATTTT.

This clonotype has more than one count but fewer than ten. The V gene is TRBV5-1, the J gene TRBJ2-7; TRBD1 matches 12 bases. Germline CDR1 reads SGHRS; CDR2 reads YFSETQ. V lost 0 bases to trimming and J lost 5 bases; unmatched junction nucleotides: 3. CDR3 length: 15 amino acids. The CDR3 DNA is TGCGCCAGCAGCTTGGAGGGACAGGGGGCGGACGAGCAGTACTTC. Protein: CASSLEGQGADEQYF.

Remarks on this clonotype: With a much larger clone just one base away, this may be a read error. This chain connects TRBV7-2 to TRBJ2-7; D is ambiguous. V lost 5 bases to trimming and J lost 7 bases, with 24 bases between them. Germline CDR1 is SGHTA and CDR2 is FQGNSA. The CDR3 sequence is 16 residues long. Here the CDR3 reads CASSPASTDLFNEQYF. CDR3 coding DNA: TGTGCCAGCAGCCCCGCATCCACCGACCTTTTCAATGAGCAGTACTTC.

This chain connects TRBV30 to TRBJ2-5, with D possibly TRBD2 on 5 matching bases. Looked up from germline, CDR1 is GTSNPN and CDR2 is SVGIG (reference sequence). This CDR3 is built from 12 residues. V was trimmed by 3 bases and J by 0 bases, leaving 5 bases between them. CDR3 residues: CAWRDYQETQYF. The CDR3 region has the DNA TGTGCCTGGAGGGACTACCAAGAGACCCAGTACTTC.

The V call is TRBV30, the J call TRBJ2-6; tentatively, D is TRBD1 (5 bases). Trimming cost V 2 bases and J 0 bases, with 14 bases left between them. Looked up from germline, CDR1 is GTSNPN and CDR2 is SVGIG (reference sequence). This CDR3 is 17 amino acids long. The CDR3 DNA is TGTGCCTGGAGTACAGGTTTAGGGCACTCTGGGGCCAACGTCCTGACTTTC. This encodes CAWSTGLGHSGANVLTF.

This clonotype was detected many times. This chain connects TRBV18 to TRBJ2-6; D uncertain. V gave up 4 bases and J gave up 2 bases, with 12 bases separating them. Germline values: CDR1 KGHSH, CDR2 LQKENI. The CDR3 runs 16 residues. CDR3 loop: CASSLSFMAGANVLTF. The CDR3 DNA is TGTGCCAGCTCACTATCCTTTATGGCTGGGGCCAACGTCCTGACTTTC.

V gene TRBV7-3 combines with J gene TRBJ2-5; TRBD1 agrees at 7 bases. This CDR3 is built from 12 residues. The J segment lost 11 bases and the V segment lost 4 bases, leaving 7 bases of the junction unmatched. Germline CDR1 reads SGHTA; CDR2 reads FQGTGA. This CDR3 reads CASSSNTGEQYF. The DNA for the CDR3 is TGTGCCAGCAGCTCAAATACAGGGGAGCAGTACTTC.

This clonotype was counted ten times or more. The V and J genes are TRBV2 and TRBJ2-3; 9 nucleotides align to TRBD1. The CDR3 totals 15 residues. CDR1 is SNHLY, CDR2 FYNNEI, per germline. The junction had 4 bases not matched to a gene; V was cut back by 5 bases and J by 1 base. CDR3 nucleotide sequence: TGTGCCAGCAGTCAAGGGACAGGGCGCACAGATACGCAGTATTTT. It is translated as CASSQGTGRTDTQYF.

The V call is TRBV12-3 or TRBV12-4, the J call TRBJ1-2; TRBD1 is a possible D gene (5 bases). The CDR3 sequence is 15 residues long. The V and J ends lost 2 bases and 2 bases respectively, with 12 bases between them. The CDR3 coding sequence is TGTGCCAGCAGTTTATCCGGGCGACAGAACTATGGCTACACCTTC. This codes for CASSLSGRQNYGYTF.

The J gene is TRBJ2-4, the V gene TRBV27; no firm D call. Trimming pared 5 bases from V and 13 bases from J, leaving 15 bases between. Germline V gives CDR1 MNHEY, CDR2 SMNVEV (reference sequence). This CDR3 contains 12 residues. The CDR3 is CASSTIPNEQYF. The CDR3 DNA reads TGTGCCAGCAGTACCATCCCCAATGAGCAGTACTTC.

V and J are TRBV7-2 and TRBJ2-6; D unresolved. This CDR3 is built from 15 residues. V was clipped by 4 bases and J by 0 bases, with 7 bases between them. Germline V CDR1 and CDR2: SGHTA, FQGNSA. The CDR3 spells CASSSDPSGANVLTF. The CDR3 DNA is TGTGCCAGCAGCTCAGACCCCTCTGGGGCCAACGTCCTGACTTTC.

There are a few counts of this clonotype. The chain employs TRBV5-5 and TRBJ1-5, with TRBD1 identical over 7 bases. V was pared by 4 bases and J by 0 bases, with 4 bases of the junction left unmatched. CDR3 length equals 15 residues. Germline V gene data show CDR1 as SGHKS and CDR2 as YYEKEE (reference sequence). This CDR3 is CASSQGQYSNQPQHF. CDR3 nucleotide sequence: TGTGCCAGCAGCCAGGGACAGTATAGCAATCAGCCCCAGCATTTT. Together with reference TRBV5-5 and TRBJ1-5, the CDR3 gives the full variable domain: DAGVTQSPTHLIKTRGQQVTLRCSPISGHKSVSWYQQVLGQGPQFIFQYYEKEERGRGNFPDRFSARQFPNYSSELNVNALLLGDSALYLCASSQGQYSNQPQHFGDGTRLSIL.

The chain employs TRBV20-1 and TRBJ1-2, with unresolved D. The V end lost 1 base, the J end lost 3 bases, and 18 bases lay between the germline ends. The V gene's germline CDR1 is DFQATT and CDR2 SNEGSKA (reference sequence). This CDR3 comprises 16 residues. CDR3 residues: CSARVADRMVYYGYTF. Written as DNA, the CDR3 is TGCAGTGCTAGAGTCGCAGACCGAATGGTCTACTATGGCTACACCTTC.

This clonotype was counted at least ten times. This sequence joins TRBV29-1 and TRBJ1-2; D is undetermined. The germline CDR1 and CDR2 sequences are SQVTM and ANQGSEA. Trimming left V 5 bases short and J 2 bases short, with 12 bases between. The CDR3 runs to 13 residues. CDR3: CSVRPGGNYGYTF. The CDR3 DNA follows: TGCAGCGTTCGACCAGGAGGGAACTATGGCTACACCTTC.

The table lists this clonotype with a few counts. The J gene is TRBJ2-3, the V gene TRBV29-1; TRBD2 matches at 10 bases. J was trimmed by 6 bases and V by 4 bases; bases with no gene match: 4. CDR1 and CDR2 from the germline V gene are SQVTM and ANQGSEA. The CDR3 is 13 amino acids. As DNA, the CDR3 is TGCAGCGTTGGGGCTAGCGGGAGTGATACGCAGTATTTT. Its translation: CSVGASGSDTQYF.

This clonotype was found a few times. The chain combines TRBV6-5 with TRBJ1-6; 8 positions agree with TRBD1. Trimming took 2 bases from V and 6 from J; bases not matched to a gene: 9. CDR3 size: 17 residues. CDR1 MNHEY and CDR2 SVGAGI come from the germline V gene. The CDR3 region has the DNA TGTGCCAGCAGTTACCCCCGTGGACAGGGTCGTAATTCACCCCTCCACTTT. Translation gives CASSYPRGQGRNSPLHF.

V usage is TRBV28 and J usage is TRBJ2-4, with D possibly TRBD2 on 5 matching bases. The J call is uncertain, as TRBJ2-7 better fits the DNA end. Germline V gives CDR1 MDHEN, CDR2 SYDVKM. The CDR3 has 11 residues. The CDR3 bases are TGTGCCAGTGCGAGGGATTACGAGCAGTACTTC. This codes for CASARDYEQYF.

A few counts support this clonotype. This chain connects TRBV10-3 to TRBJ2-5; 7 bases line up with TRBD1. The germline V gene encodes CDR1 ENHRY and CDR2 SYGVKD. The CDR3 covers 14 residues. V dropped 1 base and J dropped 2; count of bases not matched to a gene: 1. The CDR3 nucleotides read TGTGCCATCAGTGAGTTACAGGGGCAAGAGACCCAGTACTTC. This encodes CAISELQGQETQYF.

This clonotype showed up just a few times. This sequence joins TRBV7-2 and TRBJ2-1, with TRBD2 matching over 7 bases. Germline V gives CDR1 SGHTA, CDR2 FQGNSA. V shed 5 bases and J 5 bases; nucleotides not matched to a gene: 12. This CDR3 is built from 16 residues. For the CDR3, the DNA is TGTGCCAGCAGCCTTAGACGGCTAGCGGAGAACAATGAGCAGTTCTTC. Its protein product is CASSLRRLAENNEQFF.

The chain joins TRBV4-1 to TRBJ2-5; possibly TRBD2 for D (6 bases). Germline CDR1 and CDR2: MGHRA and YSYEKL. V was pared by 4 bases and J by 11 bases, with 23 bases between. The CDR3 runs 15 residues. The CDR3 nucleotides read TGCGCCAGCAGCCCCCGAACGGGGGATCTACGGGAGCAGTACTTC. This sequence encodes CASSPRTGDLREQYF.

This chain uses TRBV7-3 with TRBJ2-1, with 13 positions matching TRBD2. V shed 6 bases and J 2 bases; nucleotides not matched to a gene: 4. CDR1 and CDR2 (germline): SGHTA, FQGTGA. The CDR3 is 16 amino acids. In nucleotides, the CDR3 is TGTGCCAGCAGAACTAGCGGGAGGGGCACCTACAATGAGCAGTTCTTC. This codes for CASRTSGRGTYNEQFF.

This clonotype was seen once. This chain connects TRBV30 to TRBJ1-1; D gene ambiguous. The germline V gene encodes CDR1 GTSNPN and CDR2 SVGIG (reference sequence). This CDR3 spans 13 amino acids. Trimming removed 1 base from V and 1 base from J, with 7 bases in between. The CDR3 loop reads CAWSGAGNTEAFF. CDR3 nucleotide sequence: TGTGCCTGGAGTGGAGCTGGGAACACTGAAGCTTTCTTT.

This chain uses TRBV29-1 with TRBJ2-1, with TRBD2 matching over 7 bases. The DNA end lines up better with TRBJ2-7; the J call may be wrong. This CDR3 contains 16 residues. The germline V gene has CDR1 SQVTM and CDR2 ANQGSEA. CDR3 bases: TGCAGCGTTGAGGGGGGGAGGACGAGCTCCTACAATGAGCAGTACTTC. It codes for CSVEGGRTSSYNEQYF.